This is a list of T cell receptor beta chains from one sample in a study of T cells in Graves' hyperthyroidism and ophthalmopathy. A single record per CDR3 protein comes from TCRdb applying MiXCR to the multiplex PCR reads. The sample yields around 190,000 distinct CDR3 sequences, around 17% seen once. Sequenced input: blood. The receptors were sampled from a woman aged 50 to 65 with Graves' hyperthyroidism. CDR3s include the opening cysteine and the closing phenylalanine or tryptophan. Not every row has a clone size; where given, it reads once, few, many or a size class.

clone size: -; V gene: TRBV12-3/TRBV12-4; CDR3 protein: CASSRPGTSGRALRNEQFF
clone size: -; V gene: TRBV6-1; CDR3 protein: CASNLRGGGNQPQHF
clone size: few; V gene: TRBV12-3/TRBV12-4; CDR3 protein: CASSFPSGTGDYEQYF
clone size: -; V gene: TRBV2; CDR3 protein: CASGGDRNQPEAFF
clone size: many; V gene: TRBV5-5; CDR3 protein: CASSWMRLPSSYNEQFF
clone size: many; V gene: TRBV11-2; CDR3 protein: CASSLQGYEQFF
clone size: many; V gene: TRBV5-1; CDR3 protein: CASSPSLGVYNEQFF
clone size: few; V gene: TRBV7-9; CDR3 protein: CASSLERQGYSPLHF
clone size: few; V gene: TRBV6-2/TRBV6-3; CDR3 protein: CATNRVSGSTYEQYF
clone size: many; V gene: TRBV7-9; CDR3 protein: CASSLDVRDRGFYGEQYF
clone size: -; V gene: TRBV29-1; CDR3 protein: CSVEGREPSYEQFF
clone size: few; V gene: TRBV10-3; CDR3 protein: CALGPGPEEYTQYF
clone size: many; V gene: TRBV7-9; CDR3 protein: CASSPGVTYEQYF
clone size: few; V gene: TRBV6-4; CDR3 protein: CASSPRAGSTDTQYF
clone size: few; V gene: TRBV15; CDR3 protein: CATSGRAQNIQYF
clone size: many; V gene: TRBV12-3/TRBV12-4; CDR3 protein: CASSEGQGSTEAFF
clone size: -; V gene: TRBV19; CDR3 protein: CASSIMGARSNQPQHF
clone size: -; V gene: TRBV19; CDR3 protein: CASSQLNEQFF
clone size: -; V gene: TRBV28; CDR3 protein: CASSSLIQGAGQPQHF
clone size: many; V gene: TRBV6-1; CDR3 protein: CASSFRDIQYF
clone size: many; V gene: TRBV24-1; CDR3 protein: CATSDSNGETQYF
clone size: many; V gene: TRBV12-3/TRBV12-4; CDR3 protein: CASSRPYNEQFF